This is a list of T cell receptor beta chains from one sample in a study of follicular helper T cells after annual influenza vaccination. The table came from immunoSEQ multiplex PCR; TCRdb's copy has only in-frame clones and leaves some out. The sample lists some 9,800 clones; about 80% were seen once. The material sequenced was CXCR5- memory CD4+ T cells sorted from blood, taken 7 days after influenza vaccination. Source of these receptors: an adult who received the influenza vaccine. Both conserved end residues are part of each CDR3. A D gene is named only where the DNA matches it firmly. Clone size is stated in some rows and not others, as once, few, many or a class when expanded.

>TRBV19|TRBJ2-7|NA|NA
CASRRGGQPDREQYF
TGTGCCAGTAGGAGAGGCGGACAGCCCGACCGCGAGCAGTACTTC
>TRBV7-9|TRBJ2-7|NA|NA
CASSSSTRGEQYF
TGTGCCAGCAGCTCGAGCACGCGGGGCGAGCAGTACTTC
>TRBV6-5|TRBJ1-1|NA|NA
CASSSPSLGVEAFF
TGTGCCAGCAGTTCACCCTCCCTAGGGGTTGAAGCTTTCTTT
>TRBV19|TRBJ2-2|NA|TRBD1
CASTPGRTGVTGELFF
TGTGCCAGTACCCCCGGCCGGACAGGGGTCACCGGGGAGCTGTTTTTT
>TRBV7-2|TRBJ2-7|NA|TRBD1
CASSHRGAGPYEQYF
TGTGCCAGCAGCCACAGGGGGGCGGGGCCCTACGAGCAGTACTTC
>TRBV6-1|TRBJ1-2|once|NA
CASSPDGGYGYTF
TGTGCCAGCAGTCCGGACGGAGGCTATGGCTACACCTTC
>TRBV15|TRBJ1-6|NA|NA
CATSSAGRHNSPLHF
TGTGCCACCAGCAGTGCGGGACGTCATAATTCACCCCTCCACTTT
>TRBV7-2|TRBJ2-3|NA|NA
CASSLAGDMDTQYF
TGTGCCAGCAGCCTCGCGGGGGACATGGATACGCAGTATTTT
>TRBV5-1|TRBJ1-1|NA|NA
CASSTATGLNTEAFF
TGCGCCAGCAGCACAGCTACAGGGCTGAACACTGAAGCTTTCTTT
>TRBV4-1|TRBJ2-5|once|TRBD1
CASRHPGGGKETQYF
TGCGCCAGCAGGCACCCAGGGGGCGGGAAAGAGACCCAGTACTTC
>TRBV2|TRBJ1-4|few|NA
CASRQIRDEKLFF
TGTGCCAGCCGACAGATACGGGATGAAAAACTGTTTTTT
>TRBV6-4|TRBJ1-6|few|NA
CASSVEMAANSPLHF
TGTGCCAGCAGTGTTGAAATGGCGGCTAATTCACCCCTCCACTTT
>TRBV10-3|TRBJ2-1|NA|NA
CAIGSNYHSYNEQFF
TGTGCCATCGGTTCGAATTATCACTCCTACAATGAGCAGTTCTTC
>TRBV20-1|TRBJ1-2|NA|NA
CSVGSGLGYTF
TGCAGTGTCGGTAGTGGTCTGGGCTACACCTTC
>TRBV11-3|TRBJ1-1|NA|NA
CASSLDGGQTGTEAFF
TGTGCCAGCAGCTTAGATGGGGGTCAAACGGGGACTGAAGCTTTCTTT
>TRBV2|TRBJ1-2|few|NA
CASSEGANYGYTF
TGTGCCAGCAGTGAAGGGGCGAACTATGGCTACACCTTC
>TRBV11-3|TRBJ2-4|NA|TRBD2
CASSPGAGWGNTKNIQYF
TGTGCCAGCAGCCCCGGAGCGGGATGGGGGAATACCAAAAACATTCAGTACTTC
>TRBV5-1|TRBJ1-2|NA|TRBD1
CASSWDRRYGYTF
TGCGCCAGCAGCTGGGACAGGCGCTATGGCTACACCTTC
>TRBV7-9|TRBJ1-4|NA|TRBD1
CASGNRGNGEKLFF
TGTGCCAGCGGTAACAGGGGGAATGGTGAAAAACTGTTTTTT
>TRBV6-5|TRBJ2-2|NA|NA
CASRYIFDTGELFF
TGTGCCAGCAGATATATATTTGATACCGGGGAGCTGTTTTTT
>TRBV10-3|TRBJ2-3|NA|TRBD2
CAISWTSGGTDTQYF
TGTGCCATCAGCTGGACTAGCGGGGGTACAGATACGCAGTATTTT
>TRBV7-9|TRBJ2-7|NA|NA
CASSKGVGSPYEQYF
TGTGCCAGCAGCAAAGGGGTGGGAAGTCCCTACGAGCAGTACTTC
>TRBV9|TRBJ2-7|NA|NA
CASSVASSPWEQYF
TGTGCCAGCAGCGTAGCGTCTAGCCCTTGGGAGCAGTACTTC
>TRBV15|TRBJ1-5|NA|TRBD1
CATSRWTGGADLANQPQHF
TGTGCCACCAGCAGATGGACAGGGGGCGCAGACTTGGCCAATCAGCCCCAGCATTTT
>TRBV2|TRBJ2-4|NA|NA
CASSAVSRLGAKNIQYF
TGTGCCAGCAGCGCGGTAAGTAGGTTGGGGGCCAAAAACATTCAGTACTTC
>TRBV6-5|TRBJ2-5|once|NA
CASSYLGLSPRETQYF
TGTGCCAGCAGTTACTTAGGCCTCTCCCCCAGGGAGACCCAGTACTTC
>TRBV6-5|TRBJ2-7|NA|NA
CASRRSYEQYF
TGTGCCAGCAGACGATCCTACGAGCAGTACTTC
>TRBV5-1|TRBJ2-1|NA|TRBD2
CASSLVAGGLYNEQFF
TGCGCCAGCAGCTTGGTGGCGGGGGGCCTCTACAATGAGCAGTTCTTC
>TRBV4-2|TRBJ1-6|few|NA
CATSGSRNYNSPLHF
TGTGCCACCTCGGGGAGCAGAAACTATAATTCACCCCTCCACTTT
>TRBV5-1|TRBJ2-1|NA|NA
CASSSLGNSYNEQFF
TGCGCCAGCAGCTCCCTGGGAAACTCCTACAATGAGCAGTTCTTC
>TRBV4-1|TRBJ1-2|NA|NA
CASSHPPTGDYGYTF
TGCGCCAGCAGCCACCCTCCGACAGGCGACTATGGCTACACCTTC
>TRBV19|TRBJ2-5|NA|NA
CASTDPGHQETQYF
TGTGCCAGTACCGACCCGGGACACCAAGAGACCCAGTACTTC
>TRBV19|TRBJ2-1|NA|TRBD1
CASRGDRGFNEQFF
TGTGCCAGTAGGGGGGACAGGGGCTTCAATGAGCAGTTCTTC
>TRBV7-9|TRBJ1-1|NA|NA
CASSGLGGPTEAFF
TGTGCCAGCAGTGGGCTCGGGGGCCCCACTGAAGCTTTCTTT
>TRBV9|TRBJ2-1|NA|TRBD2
CASSVAVSGGQSEQFF
TGTGCCAGCAGCGTAGCTGTGTCGGGGGGGCAGAGTGAGCAGTTCTTC
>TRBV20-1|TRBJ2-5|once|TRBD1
CSARTGETQYF
TGCAGTGCTCGGACAGGAGAGACCCAGTACTTC
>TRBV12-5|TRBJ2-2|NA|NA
CASGLQGPSNTGELFF
TGTGCTAGTGGTTTGCAGGGTCCCTCTAACACCGGGGAGCTGTTTTTT
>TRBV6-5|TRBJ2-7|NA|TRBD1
CASRGTGTGGGEQYF
TGTGCCAGCAGAGGGACCGGGACAGGGGGCGGCGAGCAGTACTTC
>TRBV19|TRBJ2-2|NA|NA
CASARGGIGELFF
TGTGCCAGTGCCCGAGGAGGGATCGGGGAGCTGTTTTTT
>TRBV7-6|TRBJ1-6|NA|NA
CASSLEGDGGDSPLHF
TGTGCCAGCAGCTTAGAGGGCGACGGAGGGGATTCACCCCTCCACTTT
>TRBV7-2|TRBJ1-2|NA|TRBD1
CAGARGRGNYGYTF
TGTGCCGGTGCAAGGGGGCGAGGGAACTATGGCTACACCTTC
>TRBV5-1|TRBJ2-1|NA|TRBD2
CASSPGTGGNEQFF
TGCGCCAGCAGCCCAGGGACGGGGGGCAATGAGCAGTTCTTC
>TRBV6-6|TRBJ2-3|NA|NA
CASSYLNSLGDTQYF
TGTGCCAGCAGTTACTTGAACAGCCTGGGAGATACGCAGTATTTT
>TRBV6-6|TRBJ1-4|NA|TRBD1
CAGGGTVVGNEKLFF
TGTGCCGGGGGGGGGACAGTTGTCGGTAATGAAAAACTGTTTTTT
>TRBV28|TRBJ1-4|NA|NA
CASSLMTVASGKLFF
TGTGCCAGCAGTTTAATGACAGTCGCTAGTGGAAAACTGTTTTTT
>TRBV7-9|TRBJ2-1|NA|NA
CASSSLMSSYNEQFF
TGTGCCAGCAGCTCCCTGATGAGCTCCTACAATGAGCAGTTCTTC
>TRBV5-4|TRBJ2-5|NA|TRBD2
CASSLAGLAGKETQYF
TGTGCCAGCAGCTTGGCGGGGCTAGCGGGGAAAGAGACCCAGTACTTC
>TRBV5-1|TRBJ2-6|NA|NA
CASSLIQTSGANVLTF
TGCGCCAGCAGCTTAATCCAGACCTCTGGGGCCAACGTCCTGACTTTC
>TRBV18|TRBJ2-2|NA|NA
CASSPADTFSGELFF
TGTGCCAGCTCACCCGCCGACACTTTTTCCGGGGAGCTGTTTTTT
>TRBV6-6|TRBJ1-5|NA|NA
CASSYYGVSRQPQHF
TGTGCCAGCAGTTACTATGGGGTATCGAGACAGCCCCAGCATTTT
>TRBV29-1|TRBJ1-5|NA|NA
CSVGTADNQPQHF
TGCAGCGTTGGTACAGCAGATAATCAGCCCCAGCATTTT
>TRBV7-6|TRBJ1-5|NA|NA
CASSLAYNQPQHF
TGTGCCAGCAGCTTAGCTTACAATCAGCCCCAGCATTTT
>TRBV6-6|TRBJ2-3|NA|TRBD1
CASSDRTGVKSTQYF
TGTGCCAGCAGTGATCGGACAGGGGTAAAGAGTACGCAGTATTTT
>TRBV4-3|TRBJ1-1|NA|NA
CASSQEPRDDKSLNTEAFF
TGCGCCAGCAGCCAAGAGCCCCGGGACGACAAAAGCCTGAACACTGAAGCTTTCTTT
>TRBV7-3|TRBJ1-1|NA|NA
CASSFREGTEAFF
TGTGCCAGCAGCTTCAGGGAGGGCACTGAAGCTTTCTTT
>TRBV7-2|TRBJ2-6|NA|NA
CASSLVGTGANVLTF
TGTGCCAGCAGCTTAGTAGGGACCGGGGCCAACGTCCTGACTTTC
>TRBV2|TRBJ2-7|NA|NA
CASSGSGSYEQYF
TGTGCCAGCAGTGGAAGTGGCTCCTACGAGCAGTACTTC
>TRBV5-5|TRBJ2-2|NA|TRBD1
CASSLGTGGGGTGELFF
TGTGCCAGCAGCCTTGGGACAGGCGGTGGTGGCACCGGGGAGCTGTTTTTT
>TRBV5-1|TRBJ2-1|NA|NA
CASRMDGGLFNEQFF
TGCGCCAGCAGAATGGATGGGGGCCTTTTTAATGAGCAGTTCTTC
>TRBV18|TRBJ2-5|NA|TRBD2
CASSPPAGREAQYF
TGTGCCAGCTCACCACCGGCGGGACGGGAGGCCCAGTACTTC